Below, 18 T cell receptor beta chains from the same sample are listed, as sequenced in a study of beta chain features in type 1 diabetes. The investigators reverse transcribed all of the isolated RNA, so they sequenced expressed TCRB transcripts. Produced via immunoSEQ multiplex PCR; TCRdb's table is partial and in-frame only. In the table there are hundreds of thousands of clones, around 15% of which are singletons. Input material: naive CD4+ T cells from blood. Every receptor here comes from a man aged 18 to 30 in good health.

This clone was seen a few times. The chain uses TRBV7-3 and TRBJ2-5; 7 bases agree with TRBD1. Germline CDR1 SGHTA, CDR2 FQGTGA. The CDR3 covers 18 residues. Trimming at V came to 2 bases and at J to 1 base, leaving 13 bases not matched to a gene. The CDR3 DNA reads TGTGCCAGCAGCTTAGGCCCGCCGTCACAGGGGCCCCAAGAGACCCAGTACTTC. The encoded protein is CASSLGPPSQGPQETQYF.

The J gene is TRBJ1-5, the V gene TRBV7-2; 10 nucleotides agree with TRBD1. Germline CDR1 is SGHTA and CDR2 is FQGNSA. The CDR3 length is 18 residues. Unmatched junction bases numbered 12, after V lost 5 bases and J lost 2 bases. CDR3 bases: TGTGCCAGCAGCGGCAGACAGGGGGCTGATGTAGGCAATCAGCCCCAGCATTTT. Its translation is CASSGRQGADVGNQPQHF.

This chain links TRBV7-8 with TRBJ2-7; the D gene could be TRBD1 or TRBD2 (5 bases each). Germline CDR1 and CDR2: SGHVS and FQNEAQ. V was clipped by 1 base and J by 6 bases, with 16 bases between them. This CDR3 is built from 15 residues. The DNA for the CDR3 is TGTGCCAGCAGCTTAGGCTATCCTGGGGGTTTCGAGCAGTACTTC. Amino acid sequence: CASSLGYPGGFEQYF. Based on the CDR3 plus reference TRBV7-8 and TRBJ2-7, the full variable domain is GAGVSQSPRYKVAKRGQDVALRCDPISGHVSLFWYQQALGQGPEFLTYFQNEAQLDKSGLPSDRFFAERPEGSVSTLKIQRTQQEDSAVYLCASSLGYPGGFEQYFGPGTRLTVT.

This sequence joins TRBV29-1 and TRBJ1-3; weak D call: TRBD1 (6 bases). The CDR3 extends over 14 amino acids. The V end was cut by 6 bases, the J end by 0 bases, with 12 bases between. The germline CDR1 and CDR2 sequences are SQVTM and ANQGSEA. This CDR3 reads CSVGRDTSGNTIYF. CDR3 bases: TGCAGCGTAGGGAGGGACACCTCTGGAAACACCATATATTTT.

This clone was detected only a few times. The V call is TRBV29-1, the J call TRBJ2-7, with 9 bases identical to TRBD1. J lost 5 bases, V lost 7 bases, and 9 bases had no gene match. Germline V lookup: CDR1 SQVTM, CDR2 ANQGSEA. This CDR3 contains 13 residues. The chain's CDR3 is CSAARDRADEQYF. CDR3 coding DNA: TGCAGCGCTGCCCGGGACAGGGCGGACGAGCAGTACTTC.

This clone occurred a few times. The chain is built from TRBV10-3 and TRBJ2-7; TRBD1 agrees at 9 bases. CDR1 and CDR2 (germline): ENHRY, SYGVKD. This CDR3 has 15 amino acids. V gave up 6 bases and J gave up 3 bases; unmatched junction bases: 9. Written as DNA, the CDR3 is TGTGCCATCAGAGATCCGGGACAGGGACGCTACGAGCAGTACTTC. It is translated as CAIRDPGQGRYEQYF.

This clone was counted a few times. The rearrangement uses TRBV10-3 and TRBJ2-2; 9 nucleotides line up with TRBD2. The CDR3 covers 14 residues. V shed 5 bases and J 8 bases; nucleotides not matched to a gene: 6. Germline CDR1 and CDR2: ENHRY and SYGVKD. The CDR3: CAISWTSVQGELFF. CDR3 bases: TGTGCCATCAGTTGGACTAGCGTTCAAGGGGAGCTGTTTTTT.

The chain combines TRBV9 with TRBJ1-2; D unresolved. CDR3 length: 13 residues. V was pared by 4 bases and J by 1 base, with 8 bases between. Per germline, CDR1 SGDLS and CDR2 YYNGEE. The chain's CDR3 is CASSPLVNYGYTF. CDR3 coding DNA: TGTGCCAGCAGCCCATTAGTTAACTATGGCTACACCTTC.

CDR3 coding DNA: TGCGCCAGCAGCCAAGATTGGCCTAGCGGGACCGCCTCTACCTACGAGCAGTACTTC. Its translation is CASSQDWPSGTASTYEQYF. The gene calls are TRBV4-3 and TRBJ2-7; 9 positions match TRBD2. V lost 0 bases and J lost 2; bases outside the gene matches: 14. The CDR3 runs 19 residues. Germline assignment: CDR1 LGHNA and CDR2 YSLEER.

V usage is TRBV9 and J usage is TRBJ1-5; D uncertain. The CDR3 spans 13 residues. Germline loops: CDR1 SGDLS, CDR2 YYNGEE. The ends were cut back, 4 bases at V and 2 bases at J, with 7 bases in the middle. CDR3 DNA: TGTGCCAGCAGCCTTCAAGGCAATCAGCCCCAGCATTTT. Amino acids: CASSLQGNQPQHF.

This clone was picked up a small number of times. The genes are TRBV9 and TRBJ2-1; D gene unclear. CDR3 length equals 14 residues. CDR1 is SGDLS, CDR2 YYNGEE, per germline. The V gene lost 3 bases and the J gene lost 1 base, with 8 bases spanning the gap. DNA of the CDR3: TGTGCCAGCAGCGGGCCGAATTCCTACAATGAGCAGTTCTTC. It yields the protein CASSGPNSYNEQFF.

The CDR3 sequence: CAISESFGGYTF. CDR3 DNA sequence: TGTGCCATCAGTGAGTCCTTTGGGGGCTACACCTTC. The V and J genes are TRBV10-3 and TRBJ1-2, with D unclear. The CDR3 loop spans 12 amino acids. The V end lost 0 bases, the J end lost 8 bases, and 7 bases lay between the germline ends. Germline V gene data show CDR1 as ENHRY and CDR2 as SYGVKD.

This clone was observed a few times. The chain has TRBV13 and TRBJ2-3; 9 bases align to TRBD2. The germline CDR1 and CDR2 sequences are PRHDT and FYEKMQ (reference sequence). CDR3 length: 16 amino acids. The V and J ends lost 5 bases and 4 bases, in that order; junction bases with no gene match: 10. This CDR3 is CASSPNGASGADTQYF. Here the CDR3 DNA reads TGTGCCAGCAGCCCAAATGGGGCTAGCGGGGCAGATACGCAGTATTTT.

This clone was counted a few times. This sequence joins TRBV4-2 and TRBJ2-1, with 8 bases fitting TRBD2. The V gene's germline CDR1 is LGHNA and CDR2 YNFKEQ. CDR3 size: 15 residues. J lost 5 bases, V lost 1 base, and 4 bases had no gene match. The CDR3 DNA is TGTGCCAGCAGCCAAGGGACTAGCCCGCACAATGAGCAGTTCTTC. Translation gives CASSQGTSPHNEQFF.

The chain recombines TRBV7-2 with TRBJ2-5; the D call may be TRBD1 or TRBD2 (7 bases each). Deletions cut 7 bases from V and 4 bases from J, with 19 bases between. The CDR3 sequence is 15 residues long. CDR1 is SGHTA and CDR2 is FQGNSA in the germline V gene. CDR3 DNA sequence: TGTGCCAGCACCCCCCAGGGGGGGTGGGGAGAGACCCAGTACTTC. Amino acids: CASTPQGGWGETQYF.

The J gene is TRBJ2-3, the V gene TRBV29-1; 7 bases map to TRBD1. Per the germline V gene, CDR1 is SQVTM and CDR2 is ANQGSEA. This CDR3 spans 14 amino acids. The V gene end was trimmed by 6 bases and the J gene end by 4 bases; junction bases not matched to a gene: 10. The CDR3 nucleotides are TGCAGCGTCAGACAGGGAAAACAACCAGATACGCAGTATTTT. It translates to CSVRQGKQPDTQYF.

This clone was counted only a few times. The gene calls are TRBV19 and TRBJ2-2, with 9 nucleotides matching TRBD1. The length of the CDR3 is 14 residues. Germline values: CDR1 LNHDA, CDR2 SQIVND (reference sequence). V lost 5 bases to trimming and J lost 5 bases; unmatched junction nucleotides: 3. CDR3 in DNA: TGTGCCAGTAGTTTTGGGACAGGGACCGGGGAGCTGTTTTTT. Its protein product is CASSFGTGTGELFF.

The chain is built from TRBV7-2 and TRBJ2-3, with TRBD2 as a possible D gene (6 bases). CDR3 length equals 16 residues. V lost 1 base to trimming and J lost 0 bases, with 11 bases between them. Germline CDR1 reads SGHTA; CDR2 reads FQGNSA. The chain's CDR3 is CASSLDRGISTDTQYF. The CDR3 DNA follows: TGTGCCAGCAGCTTAGATCGGGGGATCAGCACAGATACGCAGTATTTT.